The 24 T cell receptor beta chains reported below all come from one sample, sequenced in a study of blood T cell repertoires in COVID-19. Some clones are missing from TCRdb's copy, which holds only in-frame ones; the method was immunoSEQ multiplex PCR. The data contain around 100,000 clones, about nine tenths of them seen just once; the ten biggest clones take up approximately 5.1%. The sequencing sample was made of peripheral blood. The receptors come from a man in his fifties with acute or convalescent COVID-19.

This clone was observed a single time. The V gene is TRBV27, the J gene TRBJ2-7; 8 positions match TRBD2. CDR1 MNHEY and CDR2 SMNVEV come from the germline V gene (reference sequence). The CDR3 has 16 residues. The trim removed 3 bases at V and 0 bases at J, leaving 7 bases unmatched. The CDR3 DNA is TGTGCCAGCAGTTTGTCTACTAGCGGACTCTCCTACGAGCAGTACTTC. Residues: CASSLSTSGLSYEQYF.

This clone was seen just once. The V and J genes are TRBV10-2 and TRBJ1-3, with TRBD1 matching over 8 bases. The CDR3 contains 16 residues. Per the germline V gene, CDR1 is WSHSY and CDR2 is SAAADI. V shed 5 bases, J shed 2 bases, and the junction held 8 bases outside the gene matches. The DNA for the CDR3 is TGCGCCAGCAGTCCCAGGGGGCTTGTACCTGGAAACACCATATATTTT. It yields the protein CASSPRGLVPGNTIYF.

The V call is TRBV19, the J call TRBJ2-5, with a possible D match to TRBD1 (6 bases). With 3 bases removed from V and 5 bases from J, the gap between germline ends came to 25 bases. The V gene's germline CDR1 is LNHDA and CDR2 SQIVND (reference sequence). The CDR3 totals 18 residues. The CDR3 here is CASSISLALVGAGETQYF. As DNA, the CDR3 is TGTGCCAGTAGTATCAGTTTAGCGTTGGTGGGGGCCGGGGAGACCCAGTACTTC.

The chain employs TRBV5-6 and TRBJ1-1; tentative D call: TRBD1 (5 bases). This CDR3 has 15 residues. Trimming left V 1 base short and J 0 bases short, with 10 bases between. The germline gives CDR1 SGHDT, CDR2 YYEEEE. CDR3 in DNA: TGTGCCAGCAGCTTGCCAGGGATGGTGAACACTGAAGCTTTCTTT. Protein sequence: CASSLPGMVNTEAFF. The variable domain in full, completed from reference TRBV5-6 and TRBJ1-1, reads DAGVTQSPTHLIKTRGQQVTLRCSPKSGHDTVSWYQQALGQGPQFIFQYYEEEERQRGNFPDRFSGHQFPNYSSELNVNALLLGDSALYLCASSLPGMVNTEAFFGQGTRLTVV.

V usage is TRBV29-1 and J usage is TRBJ1-1, with 7 bases fitting TRBD1. V shed 3 bases and J 3 bases; nucleotides not matched to a gene: 4. This CDR3 contains 13 residues. CDR1 is SQVTM and CDR2 is ANQGSEA in the germline V gene. CDR3 region: CSVETDRDTEAFF. CDR3 DNA sequence: TGCAGCGTTGAGACCGACAGGGACACTGAAGCTTTCTTT. Full variable domain (missing parts from reference TRBV29-1 and TRBJ1-1): SAVISQKPSRDICQRGTSLTIQCQVDSQVTMMFWYRQQPGQSLTLIATANQGSEATYESGFVIDKFPISRPNLTFSTLTVSNMSPEDSSIYLCSVETDRDTEAFFGQGTRLTVV.

This clone was found a few times. This rearrangement joins TRBV9 to TRBJ2-2, with TRBD2 matching 11 bases. CDR1 and CDR2 from the germline V gene are SGDLS and YYNGEE. The CDR3 covers 15 residues. V was clipped by 3 bases and J by 7 bases; unmatched bases: 5. The CDR3 sequence is CASSAIAGGGGELFF. For the CDR3, the DNA is TGTGCCAGCAGCGCGATAGCGGGAGGGGGCGGGGAGCTGTTTTTT. Together with reference TRBV9 and TRBJ2-2, the CDR3 gives the full variable domain: DSGVTQTPKHLITATGQRVTLRCSPRSGDLSVYWYQQSLDQGLQFLIQYYNGEERAKGNILERFSAQQFPDLHSELNLSSLELGDSALYFCASSAIAGGGGELFFGEGSRLTVL.

The chain is built from TRBV6-5 and TRBJ2-1, with 11 bases aligning to TRBD2. The CDR3 length is 15 residues. CDR1 and CDR2 from the germline V gene are MNHEY and SVGAGI. V lost 6 bases and J lost 3; bases outside the gene matches: 4. DNA for the CDR3: TGTGCCAGCAGAGCGACTAGCGGGATCTACAATGAGCAGTTCTTC. This codes for CASRATSGIYNEQFF.

The chain uses TRBV29-1 and TRBJ2-5; 12 bases match TRBD1. V dropped 4 bases and J dropped 8; count of bases not matched to a gene: 5. The CDR3 has 13 amino acids. Germline V lookup: CDR1 SQVTM, CDR2 ANQGSEA. For the CDR3, the DNA is TGCAGCGTTGCGGGACAGGGGGCTCTTACCCAGTACTTC. Its translation: CSVAGQGALTQYF.

J is TRBJ2-6 and V is TRBV19; 10 bases line up with TRBD2. This CDR3 region has 17 residues. V lost 7 bases to trimming and J lost 2 bases; unmatched junction nucleotides: 8. Germline-derived CDR1 and CDR2 are LNHDA and SQIVND (reference sequence). The CDR3 sequence is CASNLLAGVPGANVLTF. The CDR3 DNA reads as TGTGCCAGTAACCTCCTAGCGGGAGTTCCTGGGGCCAACGTCCTGACTTTC.

CDR3 coding DNA: TGTGCTAGCAGGCTAGCGGGAGGGGGAGATACGCAGTATTTT. Translated: CASRLAGGGDTQYF. J is TRBJ2-3 and V is TRBV12-5; 12 bases match TRBD2. Germline-derived CDR1 and CDR2 are LGHNT and FRNRAP. The CDR3 has 14 amino acids. Trimming at V came to 9 bases and at J to 5 bases, leaving 6 bases not matched to a gene. Full variable domain (remainder filled in from reference TRBV12-5 and TRBJ2-3): DARVTQTPRHKVTEMGQEVTMRCQPILGHNTVFWYRQTMMQGLELLAYFRNRAPLDDSGMPKDRFSAEMPDATLATLKIQPSEPRDSAVYFCASRLAGGGDTQYFGPGTRLTVL.

J is TRBJ2-5 and V is TRBV6-1, with D possibly being TRBD2 (5 bases). The germline V gene encodes CDR1 MNHNS and CDR2 SASEGT. The CDR3 length is 16 residues. V was shortened by 3 bases and J by 4 bases, with 18 bases between the two germline ends. The CDR3 region has the DNA TGTGCCAGCAGTGATTTAGCGAGCTTGGTAGGAGAGACCCAGTACTTC. Amino acids: CASSDLASLVGETQYF.

V usage is TRBV7-2 and J usage is TRBJ2-2, with 9 nucleotides matching TRBD1. There are 14 residues in the CDR3. The germline V gene encodes CDR1 SGHTA and CDR2 FQGNSA. The V segment lost 5 bases and the J segment 6 bases; nucleotides outside the gene matches: 4. CDR3 nucleotide sequence: TGTGCCAGCAGCGGACAGGGGTGGGCCGGGGAGCTGTTTTTT. Translating it yields CASSGQGWAGELFF.

The rearrangement uses TRBV24-1 and TRBJ1-1, with 7 bases aligning to TRBD1. V lost 8 bases, J lost 3 bases, and 5 bases stayed unmatched. The CDR3 is 13 amino acids. Germline V gene data show CDR1 as KGHDR and CDR2 as SFDVKD. The CDR3 is CATILTGDTEAFF. The CDR3 DNA reads as TGTGCCACCATCCTTACAGGGGACACTGAAGCTTTCTTT.

The chain links TRBV5-4 to TRBJ2-5; TRBD2 matches at 9 bases. Germline CDR1 SGHNT, CDR2 YYREEE (reference sequence). V lost 5 bases, J lost 1 base, and 12 bases stayed unmatched. The CDR3 sequence is 17 residues long. In DNA form, the CDR3 reads TGTGCCAGCAGGCCCGGACGGCTAGCGGGACCCCAAGAGACCCAGTACTTC. Protein product: CASRPGRLAGPQETQYF.

The chain has TRBV6-2 or TRBV6-3 and TRBJ1-6, with 10 bases lining up with TRBD1. The CDR3 runs 16 residues. V was clipped by 0 bases and J by 9 bases; unmatched bases: 5. Germline CDR1 is MNHEY and CDR2 is SVGEGT. The CDR3 DNA sequence: TGTGCCAGCAGTTACTCGACAGGGGGCTCTGGTTCACCCCTCCACTTT. Translated: CASSYSTGGSGSPLHF.

V and J are TRBV12-3 or TRBV12-4 and TRBJ2-5; no clear D. Trimming took 7 bases from V and 5 from J, leaving 14 bases between them. CDR3 length: 13 residues. CDR3 protein: CASNSNPLETQYF. DNA for the CDR3: TGTGCCAGCAACTCCAACCCCCTGGAGACCCAGTACTTC.

This clone has a single count. The rearrangement links TRBV27 to TRBJ2-2, with D maybe TRBD2 (5 bases). The germline V and J ends were trimmed by 8 bases and 2 bases, with 12 bases remaining between them. This CDR3 has 14 amino acids. Germline CDR1 MNHEY, CDR2 SMNVEV (reference sequence). CDR3 in amino acids: CASASGTNTGELFF. The CDR3 DNA reads as TGTGCCAGCGCCAGCGGTACCAACACCGGGGAGCTGTTTTTT.

The chain employs TRBV19 and TRBJ2-1; 9 bases line up with TRBD2. V trimming: 2 bases; J trimming: 2 bases; junction bases outside the gene matches: 4. The CDR3 extends over 16 amino acids. Germline V gives CDR1 LNHDA, CDR2 SQIVND (reference sequence). CDR3 DNA: TGTGCCAGTAGTATAACGCCTAGCGGGACCTACAATGAGCAGTTCTTC. As protein: CASSITPSGTYNEQFF.

The CDR3 coding sequence is TGTGCCAGCAGCGTAGATGGGGCGAATGGCTACACCTTC. This sequence encodes CASSVDGANGYTF. V gene TRBV9 combines with J gene TRBJ1-2, with a possible D match to TRBD1 (5 bases). V was pared by 0 bases and J by 6 bases, with 9 bases between. The germline V gene encodes CDR1 SGDLS and CDR2 YYNGEE. The CDR3 is made up of 13 amino acids.

The chain couples TRBV18 to TRBJ1-4, with a weak D call TRBD1 (6 bases). V gave up 0 bases and J gave up 7 bases, with 12 bases separating them. Germline lookup yields CDR1 KGHSH and CDR2 LQKENI. The CDR3 length is 15 residues. This CDR3 is CASSPPGQPGEKLFF. CDR3 DNA: TGTGCCAGCTCACCACCCGGACAGCCGGGTGAAAAACTGTTTTTT.

The chain couples TRBV5-6 to TRBJ1-1; D perhaps matches TRBD1 (6 bases). The CDR3 sequence is 14 residues long. Per the germline V gene, CDR1 is SGHDT and CDR2 is YYEEEE. The CDR3 DNA follows: TGTGCTTCGAGGCGGGGGGCCTACCACACTGAAGCTTTCTTT. Residues: CASRRGAYHTEAFF.

The rearrangement links TRBV2 to TRBJ1-2; D is ambiguous. Per the germline V gene, CDR1 is SNHLY and CDR2 is FYNNEI. V was cut by 4 bases and J by 0 bases, with 15 bases left in between. This CDR3 is built from 16 residues. CDR3 bases: TGTGCCAGCAGTGCCTTTGGGGAGTTCGCTAACTATGGCTACACCTTC. Its translation is CASSAFGEFANYGYTF.

The J gene is TRBJ2-7, the V gene TRBV3-1 (or the pseudogene TRBV3-2), with D possibly matching TRBD2 (6 bases). Germline V gene lookup returns CDR1 LGHDT and CDR2 YNNKEL (reference sequence). The CDR3 totals 14 residues. V was trimmed by 4 bases and J by 0 bases, leaving 10 bases between them. CDR3 in DNA: TGTGCCAGCAGCCCACGGGGGATCTCCTACGAGCAGTACTTC. This gives the protein CASSPRGISYEQYF.

The rearrangement uses TRBV19 and TRBJ1-2; D might be TRBD1 (5 bases). The CDR3 runs to 12 residues. Per germline, CDR1 LNHDA and CDR2 SQIVND (reference sequence). Trimming removed 1 base from V and 8 bases from J, with 8 bases in between. CDR3 DNA sequence: TGTGCCAGTAGTATAGGGGGGGTCGGCTACACCTTC. Its translation: CASSIGGVGYTF.